This T cell receptor (beta chain) stems from a study of long-term antiretroviral therapy in people with HIV. Overall study results and limits: Documentation of ART adherence, viral resistance or therapy changes was absent.

Germline V gives CDR1 MDHEN, CDR2 SYDVKM. CDR3 length equals 13 residues. V lost 4 bases and J lost 4, with 10 bases in between. HIV-positive participants were all treated in the United States. This clone was observed once. Its antigen is not identified. Survey-level resolution applied to immunoSEQ assay v3.0. Clones were sequenced by immunoSEQ multiplex PCR, and TCRdb holds only the in-frame ones, with some missing. The sample records 20,000 to 25,000 clones, more than 65% being singletons. The chain employs TRBV28 and TRBJ1-2; D is perhaps TRBD1 (5 bases). The sequence was collected from a man aged 18 to 29 with HIV. The sequences come from unsorted PBMCs, collected 0.1 years before starting antiretroviral therapy. CDR3 DNA: TGTGCCAGCAGTTCGGGGGTCGGCTATGGCTACACCTTC. Amino acid sequence: CASSSGVGYGYTF.